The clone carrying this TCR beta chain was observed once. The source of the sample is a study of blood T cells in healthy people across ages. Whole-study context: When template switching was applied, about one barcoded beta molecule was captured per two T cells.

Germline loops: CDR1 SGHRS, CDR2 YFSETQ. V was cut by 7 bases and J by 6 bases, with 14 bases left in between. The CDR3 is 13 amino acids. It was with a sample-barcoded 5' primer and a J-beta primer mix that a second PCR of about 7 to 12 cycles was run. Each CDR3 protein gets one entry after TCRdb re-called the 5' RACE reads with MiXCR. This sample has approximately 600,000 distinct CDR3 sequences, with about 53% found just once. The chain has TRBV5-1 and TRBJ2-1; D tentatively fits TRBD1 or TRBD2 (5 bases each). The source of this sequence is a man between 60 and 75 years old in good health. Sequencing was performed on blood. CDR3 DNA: TGCGCCAGCGCCACGAGGGGTGGCAATGAGCAGTTCTTC. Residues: CASATRGGNEQFF.